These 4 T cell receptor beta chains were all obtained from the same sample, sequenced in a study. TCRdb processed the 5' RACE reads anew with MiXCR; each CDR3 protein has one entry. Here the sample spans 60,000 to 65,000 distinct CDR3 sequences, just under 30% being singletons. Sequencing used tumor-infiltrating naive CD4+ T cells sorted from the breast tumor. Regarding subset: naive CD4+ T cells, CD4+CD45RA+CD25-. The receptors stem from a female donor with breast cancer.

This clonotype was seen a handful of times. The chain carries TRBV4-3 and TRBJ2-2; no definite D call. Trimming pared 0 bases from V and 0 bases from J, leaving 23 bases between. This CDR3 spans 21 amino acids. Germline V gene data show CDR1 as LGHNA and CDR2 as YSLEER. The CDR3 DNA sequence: TGCGCCAGCAGCCAAGAACGCAGTTGGTCGATAGGGCGTACGAACACCGGGGAGCTGTTTTTT. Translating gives CASSQERSWSIGRTNTGELFF.

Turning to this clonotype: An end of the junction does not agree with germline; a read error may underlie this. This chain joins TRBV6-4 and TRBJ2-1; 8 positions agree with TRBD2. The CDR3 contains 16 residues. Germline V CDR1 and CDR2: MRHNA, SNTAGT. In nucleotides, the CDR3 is TGTGCCAGCAGTGACTCGTTAGCGGGGTCATACAGTGAGCAGTTCTTC. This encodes CASSDSLAGSYSEQFF.

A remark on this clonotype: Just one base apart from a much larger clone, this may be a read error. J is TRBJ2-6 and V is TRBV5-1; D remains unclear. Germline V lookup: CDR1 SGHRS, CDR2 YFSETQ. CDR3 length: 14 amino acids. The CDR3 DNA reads TGCACCAGCAGCGAGAGCTCTGGGGCCAACGTCCTGACTTTC. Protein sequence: CTSSESSGANVLTF. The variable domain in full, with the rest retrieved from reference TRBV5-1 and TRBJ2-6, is KAGVTQTPRYLIKTRGQQVTLSCSPISGHRSVSWYQQTPGQGLQFLFEYFSETQRNKGNFPGRFSGRQFSNSRSEMNVSTLELGDSALYLCTSSESSGANVLTFGAGSRLTVL.

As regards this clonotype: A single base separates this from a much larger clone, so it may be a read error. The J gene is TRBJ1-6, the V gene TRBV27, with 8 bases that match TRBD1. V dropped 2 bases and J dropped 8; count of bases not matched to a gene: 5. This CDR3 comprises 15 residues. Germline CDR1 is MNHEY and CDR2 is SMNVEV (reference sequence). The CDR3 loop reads CASSLVETGDSPLHF. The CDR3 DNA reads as TGTGCCAGCAGTTTAGTCGAGACAGGGGATTCACCCCTCCACTTT.